This is a list of T cell receptor beta chains from one sample in a study of Ad26.COV2.S vaccination and SARS-CoV-2 variants. Clones were read by immunoSEQ multiplex PCR, and TCRdb kept only the in-frame ones, dropping some. The sample records about 430,000 clones, about nine tenths being singletons. Sample: peripheral blood, taken in a trial of Ad26.COV2.S vaccine versus placebo. All receptors come from a person aged 18 to 59 who received the Ad26.COV2.S COVID-19 vaccine or a placebo. The CDR3 runs from the conserved cysteine through the conserved F or W. The D gene is left open where the match is weak. The size field is filled for only some rows; it gives once, few, many or a size class.

CDR3 protein: CASSPRHAATDTQYF
CDR3 DNA: TGTGCCAGTAGCCCCCGTCATGCAGCCACAGATACGCAGTATTTT
V gene: TRBV19
clone size: -
J gene: TRBJ2-3
D gene: -

CDR3 protein: CASTKQGAEVNTEAFF
CDR3 DNA: TGTGCCAGCACCAAACAGGGGGCGGAGGTGAACACTGAAGCTTTCTTT
V gene: TRBV27
clone size: -
J gene: TRBJ1-1
D gene: TRBD1

CDR3 protein: CAISESATGAGNTIYF
CDR3 DNA: TGTGCCATCAGTGAGTCTGCGACAGGGGCTGGAAACACCATATATTTT
V gene: TRBV10-3
clone size: -
J gene: TRBJ1-3
D gene: TRBD1

CDR3 protein: CASSLRTGGYNEQFF
CDR3 DNA: TGTGCCAGCAGCTTAAGGACAGGGGGGTACAATGAGCAGTTCTTC
V gene: TRBV7-6
clone size: -
J gene: TRBJ2-1
D gene: TRBD1

CDR3 protein: CASSPDGSGEQYF
CDR3 DNA: TGTGCCAGCTCACCAGACGGAAGCGGCGAGCAGTACTTC
V gene: TRBV18
clone size: -
J gene: TRBJ2-7
D gene: -

CDR3 protein: CASSYSGAAAFF
CDR3 DNA: TGTGCCAGCAGTTACTCGGGGGCAGCAGCTTTCTTT
V gene: TRBV6-5
clone size: -
J gene: TRBJ1-1
D gene: -

CDR3 protein: CASSLGQTYEQYF
CDR3 DNA: TGTGCCAGCAGTCTGGGACAAACCTACGAGCAGTACTTC
V gene: TRBV6-2/TRBV6-3
clone size: -
J gene: TRBJ2-7
D gene: -

CDR3 protein: CASSIRSTKGTEAFF
CDR3 DNA: TGTGCCAGTAGTATTCGGTCTACCAAAGGCACTGAAGCTTTCTTT
V gene: TRBV19
clone size: -
J gene: TRBJ1-1
D gene: -

CDR3 protein: CASSLGLAGPQETQYF
CDR3 DNA: TGCGCCAGCAGCCTCGGACTAGCGGGACCGCAAGAGACCCAGTACTTC
V gene: TRBV4-3
clone size: -
J gene: TRBJ2-5
D gene: TRBD2

CDR3 protein: CAWSVMGPSSGANVLTF
CDR3 DNA: TGTGCCTGGAGCGTGATGGGGCCTAGCTCTGGGGCCAACGTCCTGACTTTC
V gene: TRBV30
clone size: -
J gene: TRBJ2-6
D gene: -

CDR3 protein: CASSEPVTNTEAFF
CDR3 DNA: TGTGCCAGCAGTGAGCCCGTAACGAACACTGAAGCTTTCTTT
V gene: TRBV6-4
clone size: -
J gene: TRBJ1-1
D gene: -

CDR3 protein: CASSLAGGSNYGYTF
CDR3 DNA: TGTGCCAGCAGCTTAGCAGGGGGGTCTAACTATGGCTACACCTTC
V gene: TRBV7-2
clone size: -
J gene: TRBJ1-2
D gene: -

CDR3 protein: CASSQGKRESSYNEQFF
CDR3 DNA: TGTGCCAGCAGCCAAGGGAAGCGGGAGAGCTCCTACAATGAGCAGTTCTTC
V gene: TRBV3-1/TRBV3-2
clone size: -
J gene: TRBJ2-1
D gene: TRBD2

CDR3 protein: CASSLRTGELFF
CDR3 DNA: TGTGCCAGCAGTTTAAGGACCGGGGAGCTGTTTTTT
V gene: TRBV12-3/TRBV12-4
clone size: -
J gene: TRBJ2-2
D gene: -

CDR3 protein: CASSPAAGGANVLTF
CDR3 DNA: TGTGCCAGCAGCCCCGCCGCTGGCGGGGCCAACGTCCTGACTTTC
V gene: TRBV7-9
clone size: -
J gene: TRBJ2-6
D gene: -

CDR3 protein: CAWSVRLAGDHEQYF
CDR3 DNA: TGTGCCTGGAGTGTACGGTTAGCGGGAGACCACGAGCAGTACTTC
V gene: TRBV30
clone size: -
J gene: TRBJ2-7
D gene: TRBD2

CDR3 protein: CATSRMGQGGEKLFF
CDR3 DNA: TGTGCCACCAGCAGAATGGGACAGGGAGGCGAAAAACTGTTTTTT
V gene: TRBV15
clone size: -
J gene: TRBJ1-4
D gene: TRBD1

CDR3 protein: CASTVDRGSSAGTQYF
CDR3 DNA: TGTGCCAGCACCGTGGATCGGGGGAGTTCAGCCGGTACGCAGTATTTT
V gene: TRBV21-1
clone size: -
J gene: TRBJ2-3
D gene: -

CDR3 protein: CASLSGPTESELFF
CDR3 DNA: TGTGCCAGCCTTTCGGGCCCGACCGAGAGTGAACTGTTTTTT
V gene: TRBV27
clone size: -
J gene: TRBJ1-4
D gene: -

CDR3 protein: CASSLRPNEQFF
CDR3 DNA: TGTGCCAGCAGCTTGAGGCCGAATGAGCAGTTCTTC
V gene: TRBV5-4
clone size: -
J gene: TRBJ2-1
D gene: -

CDR3 protein: CSVSQGPNQPQHF
CDR3 DNA: TGCAGCGTTAGCCAGGGTCCGAATCAGCCCCAGCATTTT
V gene: TRBV29-1
clone size: -
J gene: TRBJ1-5
D gene: -

CDR3 protein: CASSQEINRARTNEKLFF
CDR3 DNA: TGCGCCAGCAGCCAAGAAATTAACAGGGCGAGGACTAATGAAAAACTGTTTTTT
V gene: TRBV4-3
clone size: -
J gene: TRBJ1-4
D gene: -

CDR3 protein: CASSYSIRMGRGRDEQFF
CDR3 DNA: TGTGCCAGCAGTTACTCGATTCGGATGGGCAGGGGGCGCGATGAGCAGTTCTTC
V gene: TRBV6-2/TRBV6-3
clone size: -
J gene: TRBJ2-1
D gene: TRBD1

CDR3 protein: CASRTTGVTNEKLFF
CDR3 DNA: TGTGCCAGCAGAACGACAGGGGTAACTAATGAAAAACTGTTTTTT
V gene: TRBV28
clone size: -
J gene: TRBJ1-4
D gene: TRBD1

CDR3 protein: CASSQEFPGNHEQYF
CDR3 DNA: TGCGCCAGCAGCCAAGAGTTTCCAGGGAACCACGAGCAGTACTTC
V gene: TRBV4-3
clone size: once
J gene: TRBJ2-7
D gene: -

CDR3 protein: CASSLGTGRGEKLFF
CDR3 DNA: TGTGCCAGCAGCTTAGGGACAGGGCGGGGTGAAAAACTGTTTTTT
V gene: TRBV5-5
clone size: -
J gene: TRBJ1-4
D gene: TRBD1

CDR3 protein: CSVELWLTEAGANVLTF
CDR3 DNA: TGCAGCGTCGAGCTATGGCTAACTGAAGCTGGGGCCAACGTCCTGACTTTC
V gene: TRBV29-1
clone size: -
J gene: TRBJ2-6
D gene: -

CDR3 protein: CASSKGTSGTPEQFF
CDR3 DNA: TGTGCCAGCAGTAAGGGGACTAGCGGGACTCCCGAGCAGTTCTTC
V gene: TRBV28
clone size: -
J gene: TRBJ2-1
D gene: TRBD2

CDR3 protein: CASSKAVTPCSEQFF
CDR3 DNA: TGTGCCAGCAGCAAAGCAGTAACCCCATGCAGTGAGCAGTTCTTC
V gene: TRBV21-1
clone size: -
J gene: TRBJ2-1
D gene: -

CDR3 protein: CASSFVHNYGYTF
CDR3 DNA: TGCGCCAGCAGTTTTGTACACAACTATGGCTACACCTTC
V gene: TRBV28
clone size: -
J gene: TRBJ1-2
D gene: -

CDR3 protein: CASSVGGLAGSHEQFF
CDR3 DNA: TGTGCCAGCAGCGTAGGAGGACTAGCGGGATCTCATGAGCAGTTCTTC
V gene: TRBV9
clone size: -
J gene: TRBJ2-1
D gene: TRBD2

CDR3 protein: CASRGTGFNSPLHF
CDR3 DNA: TGTGCCAGCAGGGGAACAGGGTTCAATTCACCCCTCCACTTT
V gene: TRBV6-5
clone size: -
J gene: TRBJ1-6
D gene: -

CDR3 protein: CASRSNYGYTF
CDR3 DNA: TGTGCCAGCAGGAGTAACTATGGCTACACCTTC
V gene: TRBV6-4
clone size: -
J gene: TRBJ1-2
D gene: -

CDR3 protein: CASSLWISGANVLTF
CDR3 DNA: TGCGCCAGCAGCTTGTGGATCTCTGGGGCCAACGTCCTGACTTTC
V gene: TRBV5-1
clone size: -
J gene: TRBJ2-6
D gene: -

CDR3 protein: CASSLSQGTGAIQPQHF
CDR3 DNA: TGTGCCAGCAGTTTAAGTCAGGGGACGGGAGCCATTCAGCCCCAGCATTTT
V gene: TRBV27
clone size: -
J gene: TRBJ1-5
D gene: -

CDR3 protein: CASSQDGLAGGNTGELFF
CDR3 DNA: TGCGCCAGCAGCCAAGATGGACTAGCGGGAGGAAACACCGGGGAGCTGTTTTTT
V gene: TRBV4-3
clone size: -
J gene: TRBJ2-2
D gene: TRBD2

CDR3 protein: CASSDNPISLRNTEAFF
CDR3 DNA: TGTGCCAGCAGCGACAATCCCATCAGCCTAAGGAACACTGAAGCTTTCTTT
V gene: TRBV5-5
clone size: -
J gene: TRBJ1-1
D gene: -

CDR3 protein: CATSDPGQGAGNEQFF
CDR3 DNA: TGTGCCACCAGTGACCCGGGACAGGGGGCTGGAAATGAGCAGTTCTTC
V gene: TRBV24-1
clone size: -
J gene: TRBJ2-1
D gene: TRBD1

CDR3 protein: CASSQLPKDSPIQRGYTF
CDR3 DNA: TGTGCCAGCAGTCAACTCCCCAAGGACAGTCCAATTCAGCGGGGCTACACCTTC
V gene: TRBV28
clone size: -
J gene: TRBJ1-2
D gene: -

CDR3 protein: CASSLLAGSANEQFF
CDR3 DNA: TGCGCCAGCAGCTTGCTAGCGGGATCCGCCAATGAGCAGTTCTTC
V gene: TRBV5-1
clone size: -
J gene: TRBJ2-1
D gene: TRBD2

CDR3 protein: CASSQEPGHSNQPQHF
CDR3 DNA: TGTGCCAGCAGCCAAGAGCCGGGACATAGCAATCAGCCCCAGCATTTT
V gene: TRBV3-1/TRBV3-2
clone size: -
J gene: TRBJ1-5
D gene: -

CDR3 protein: CASNTGGNQPQHF
CDR3 DNA: TGTGCCAGCAATACAGGGGGCAACCAGCCCCAGCATTTT
V gene: TRBV4-2
clone size: -
J gene: TRBJ1-5
D gene: TRBD1

CDR3 protein: CASSTKGLASHEQYF
CDR3 DNA: TGTGCCAGCAGCACCAAAGGTTTAGCGAGCCACGAGCAGTACTTC
V gene: TRBV7-9
clone size: -
J gene: TRBJ2-7
D gene: -